A selection of T cell receptor beta chains follows, all from one sample in a study of T cells after yellow fever vaccination. TCRdb reprocessed the 5' RACE reads via MiXCR and lists one record per CDR3 protein. The table includes about 320,000 distinct CDR3 sequences, about 12% detected once. The sample here was CD4+ T cells sorted from PBMCs, taken 15 days after the yellow fever booster vaccination. These receptors were obtained from a man between 18 and 29 years old who received the YFV17D yellow fever vaccine. CDR3s include the opening cysteine and the closing phenylalanine or tryptophan.

j_call v_call cdr3_aa
TRBJ1-1 TRBV24-1 CAPTRGTGTTEAFF
TRBJ1-6 TRBV4-3 CASSQGIEAGLNSPLHF
TRBJ1-2 TRBV27 CASSLTPIYGYTF
TRBJ2-4 TRBV5-4 CASSAPSGTRSIQYF
TRBJ1-5 TRBV25-1 CASSQPGDSRNQPQHF
TRBJ2-3 TRBV7-3 CASSLHSTGLAGEYSTDTQYF
TRBJ1-4 TRBV6-5 CASKYGTGNNEKLFF
TRBJ2-7 TRBV5-6 CASLRRGEQYF
TRBJ1-4 TRBV6-5 CASSFDRGGDEKLFF
TRBJ2-2 TRBV5-4 CASSLGGGLPGELFF
TRBJ2-5 TRBV27 CASSAGTHQTQYF
TRBJ1-2 TRBV9 CASNSGANYGYTF
TRBJ2-1 TRBV29-1 CSVEGRGRYNEQFF
TRBJ2-3 TRBV5-1 CASTQSPQDTQYF
TRBJ2-7 TRBV5-4 CATQRGAYEQYF
TRBJ1-1 TRBV10-3 CAISEQGGTEAFF
TRBJ2-6 TRBV2 CASKRDSGANVLTF
TRBJ1-6 TRBV27 CASSLAQGGSPLHF
TRBJ2-2 TRBV20-1 CSANGGAYAGELFF
TRBJ2-3 TRBV5-5 CASSLAFGQLDARNTQYF
TRBJ2-5 TRBV5-1 CASSSTLAAQETQYF
TRBJ1-1 TRBV10-2 CASSVVWTEAFF
TRBJ2-3 TRBV20-1 CSARSSGGADTQYF
TRBJ2-1 TRBV18 CASSPGQGNEQFF
TRBJ2-7 TRBV7-2 CASSYGLAGGFGEQYF
TRBJ1-5 TRBV20-1 CSARRTGGAQPQHF
TRBJ2-1 TRBV11-2 CASSLGGRSGGNEQFF
TRBJ2-5 TRBV9 CASSVEGTGEETQYF
TRBJ2-3 TRBV6-1 CASSDRGLTDTQYF
TRBJ1-1 TRBV7-2 CASGSQGRNTEAFF
TRBJ2-3 TRBV13 CASSPRGALGGDTQYF
TRBJ2-2 TRBV7-2 CASSFSGGGTGELFF
TRBJ2-1 TRBV7-2 CASSDHLWLAGSRDGDNEQFF
TRBJ1-5 TRBV24-1 CATSAGVYSNQPQHF
TRBJ2-3 TRBV4-2 CASSQDSRPATQYF
TRBJ1-1 TRBV29-1 CSVVKVSNTEAFF
TRBJ2-1 TRBV5-4 CASSPTGGAHNEQFF
TRBJ1-2 TRBV7-8 CASSLARTVNGYTF
TRBJ2-4 TRBV5-1 CASREGLAKNIQYF
TRBJ2-2 TRBV6-5 CASSTGNPGELFF
TRBJ1-6 TRBV6-2/TRBV6-3 CASSPTPQGSNSPLHF
TRBJ1-2 TRBV4-3 CASSQSGDGYTF
TRBJ1-2 TRBV4-2 CASSPASTTVTIGGYTF
TRBJ1-6 TRBV5-1 CASSFDSRQGGSPLHF
TRBJ2-1 TRBV6-2/TRBV6-3 CASSGLAAHNEQFF
TRBJ2-3 TRBV20-1 CSASPRLAGKGTDTQYF
TRBJ2-3 TRBV18 CASSLQANTQYF
TRBJ1-4 TRBV12-3/TRBV12-4 CASSPNRGGANEKLFF
TRBJ1-2 TRBV14 CASSPGQERYGYTF
TRBJ2-3 TRBV7-9 CASSLKVAGGSTDTQYF
TRBJ2-5 TRBV3-1 CASTHGLAVQETQYF
TRBJ2-5 TRBV27 CASSLSWGTQETQYF
TRBJ2-6 TRBV15 CATSASGPGANVLTF
TRBJ2-3 TRBV7-2 CASTRAGATDTQYF
TRBJ1-1 TRBV28 CASSLGGIGAEAFF
TRBJ1-1 TRBV4-3 CASSQDSLRDTEAFF
TRBJ1-4 TRBV28 CASSLVGRVEKLFF
TRBJ1-2 TRBV9 CASSVGQRHGYTF
TRBJ1-2 TRBV29-1 CSVLPPFSGTGVVGDGYTF
TRBJ1-2 TRBV2 CASHRGPPPRDGYTF